Listed here are 31 T cell receptor beta chains from one sample, sequenced in a study of control samples from healthy donors and cancer patients. This table comes from immunoSEQ multiplex PCR, and its TCRdb copy is limited to in-frame clones, with some not included. The sample lists approximately 82,000 clones, about 93% occurring once. Specimen: blood. These receptors came from a woman between 18 and 29 years old in good health.

The V and J genes are TRBV7-8 and TRBJ1-5; D not certain. Trimming took off 1 base at V and 4 bases at J, with 8 bases between the two ends. The CDR3 extends over 14 amino acids. Germline CDR1 reads SGHVS; CDR2 reads FQNEAQ. DNA for the CDR3: TGTGCCAGCAGCTTAGGGGAGGGTAATCAGCCCCAGCATTTT. It translates to CASSLGEGNQPQHF.

The genes are TRBV6-5 and TRBJ2-2, with D possibly matching TRBD1 (6 bases). Germline assignment: CDR1 MNHEY and CDR2 SVGAGI. Trimming stripped 6 bases from V and 6 bases from J, with 17 bases between. The CDR3 consists of 15 residues. CDR3 in DNA: TGTGCCAGCAGAAAATATCGGACAGATGCCGGGGAGCTGTTTTTT. It codes for CASRKYRTDAGELFF.

The V and J genes are TRBV5-4 and TRBJ1-6; 7 nucleotides align to TRBD1. CDR1 is SGHNT, CDR2 YYREEE, per germline (reference sequence). The CDR3 runs to 16 residues. V gave up 4 bases and J gave up 7 bases; unmatched junction bases: 11. The CDR3 loop is CASSHETGKPNSPLHF. The CDR3 coding sequence is TGTGCCAGCAGCCACGAGACAGGGAAGCCAAATTCACCCCTCCACTTT.

This rearrangement joins TRBV6-2 or TRBV6-3 to TRBJ2-5; tentatively, D is TRBD1 (6 bases). There are 16 residues in the CDR3. V lost 5 bases and J 5 bases, leaving 21 bases between the germline ends. Germline lookup yields CDR1 MNHEY and CDR2 SVGEGT. CDR3 protein: CASSGADRSFFETQYF. The CDR3 region has the DNA TGTGCCAGCAGTGGAGCTGACAGGAGCTTTTTCGAGACCCAGTACTTC.

The rearrangement links TRBV14 to TRBJ2-1; D perhaps matches TRBD2 (5 bases). The V gene lost 0 bases and the J gene lost 0 bases, with 12 bases spanning the gap. In germline, CDR1 is SGHDN, CDR2 FVKESK. The length of the CDR3 is 17 residues. The CDR3 bases are TGTGCCAGCAGCCAAGACGGCGGGCTCAGCTCCTACAATGAGCAGTTCTTC. This sequence encodes CASSQDGGLSSYNEQFF. Supplemented by reference TRBV14 and TRBJ2-1, the full variable domain reads EAGVTQFPSHSVIEKGQTVTLRCDPISGHDNLYWYRRVMGKEIKFLLHFVKESKQDESGMPNNRFLAERTGGTYSTLKVQPAELEDSGVYFCASSQDGGLSSYNEQFFGPGTRLTVL.

The chain links TRBV6-2 or TRBV6-3 to TRBJ2-6, with no clear D. The CDR3 covers 15 residues. In germline, CDR1 is MNHEY, CDR2 SVGEGT. V lost 2 bases, J lost 0 bases, and 5 bases lay in between. CDR3 protein: CASSYESSGANVLTF. CDR3 sequence (DNA): TGTGCCAGCAGTTACGAGAGCTCTGGGGCCAACGTCCTGACTTTC.

The chain employs TRBV11-2 and TRBJ2-1; D perhaps matches TRBD2 (6 bases). The V and J ends lost 0 bases and 1 base respectively, with 13 bases between them. Germline V CDR1 and CDR2: SGHAT, FQNNGV. There are 17 residues in the CDR3. The CDR3 protein is CASSLDIRRGSYNEQFF. The CDR3 coding sequence is TGTGCCAGCAGCTTAGATATAAGGAGGGGATCCTACAATGAGCAGTTCTTC. Full variable domain (rest looked up from reference TRBV11-2 and TRBJ2-1): EAGVAQSPRYKIIEKRQSVAFWCNPISGHATLYWYQQILGQGPKLLIQFQNNGVVDDSQLPKDRFSAERLKGVDSTLKIQPAKLEDSAVYLCASSLDIRRGSYNEQFFGPGTRLTVL.

This clone was detected a few times. The chain carries TRBV7-9 and TRBJ1-1; possible D gene TRBD1, 5 bases. The CDR3 sequence is 14 residues long. Germline loops: CDR1 SEHNR, CDR2 FQNEAQ (reference sequence). The V and J ends lost 1 base and 1 base respectively, with 7 bases between them. The CDR3 DNA sequence: TGTGCCAGCAGCTTAGAAAGGGGGAACACTGAAGCTTTCTTT. Encoded protein: CASSLERGNTEAFF.

This chain uses TRBV5-1 with TRBJ2-5; no clear D gene. The CDR3 spans 16 residues. CDR1 and CDR2 (germline): SGHRS, YFSETQ. V lost 1 base and J 4 bases, leaving 17 bases between the germline ends. CDR3 sequence (DNA): TGCGCCAGCAGCTTGCCGGGTTCAGGTCTGGGAGAGACCCAGTACTTC. It codes for CASSLPGSGLGETQYF.

This clone was picked up a small number of times. The chain has TRBV6-2 or TRBV6-3 and TRBJ1-1; 7 nucleotides agree with TRBD1. The CDR3 totals 14 residues. Unmatched junction bases numbered 4, after V lost 5 bases and J lost 1 base. Germline loops: CDR1 MNHEY, CDR2 SVGEGT. CDR3 nucleotide sequence: TGTGCCAGCAGTCCCAGACAGGGGAACACTGAAGCTTTCTTT. Amino acids: CASSPRQGNTEAFF.

The V gene is TRBV4-1, the J gene TRBJ2-4; the D gene is possibly TRBD1 (6 bases). Trimming took 4 bases from V and 1 from J, leaving 14 bases between them. This CDR3 is built from 16 residues. CDR1 is MGHRA, CDR2 YSYEKL, per germline. The DNA for the CDR3 is TGCGCCAGCAGCCTTGAGGGGGAATGGGCCAAAAACATTCAGTACTTC. Translating gives CASSLEGEWAKNIQYF.

This chain links TRBV28 with TRBJ2-3, with TRBD2 matching over 11 bases. The CDR3 loop spans 15 amino acids. The trim removed 5 bases at V and 5 bases at J, leaving 6 bases unmatched. Germline loops: CDR1 MDHEN, CDR2 SYDVKM. The CDR3 spells CASSPLLAGGDTQYF. The CDR3 nucleotides read TGTGCCAGCAGTCCGCTCCTAGCGGGAGGAGATACGCAGTATTTT.

The chain joins TRBV7-2 to TRBJ2-7; 10 bases are a match to TRBD2. The CDR3 has 15 amino acids. Unmatched junction bases numbered 6, after V lost 6 bases and J lost 1 base. The V gene's germline CDR1 is SGHTA and CDR2 FQGNSA. The chain's CDR3 is CASREASGRSYEQYF. The CDR3 nucleotides are TGTGCCAGCAGGGAGGCTAGCGGGAGATCCTACGAGCAGTACTTC.

The chain joins TRBV6-5 to TRBJ2-5; 7 nucleotides line up with TRBD1. The J segment lost 3 bases and the V segment lost 7 bases, leaving 11 bases of the junction unmatched. The length of the CDR3 is 15 residues. CDR1 is MNHEY, CDR2 SVGAGI, per germline. The CDR3 loop is CASTFAGTAKETQYF. CDR3 nucleotide sequence: TGTGCCAGCACCTTCGCCGGGACAGCAAAAGAGACCCAGTACTTC.

The chain uses TRBV3-1 (or the pseudogene TRBV3-2) and TRBJ1-1; D remains unclear. Germline values: CDR1 LGHDT, CDR2 YNNKEL (reference sequence). This CDR3 contains 13 residues. The V and J ends lost 3 bases and 1 base respectively, with 6 bases between them. CDR3 bases: TGTGCCAGCAGCCACAAACCGAACACTGAAGCTTTCTTT. As protein: CASSHKPNTEAFF.

V and J are TRBV5-6 and TRBJ2-4; tentatively, D is TRBD1 (5 bases). Germline assignment: CDR1 SGHDT and CDR2 YYEEEE. V lost 4 bases to trimming and J lost 5 bases, with 19 bases between them. The CDR3 extends over 16 amino acids. CDR3 nucleotide sequence: TGTGCCAGCAGCCCGAACCAGGGAAGCCCCCAAAACATTCAGTACTTC. Its translation is CASSPNQGSPQNIQYF.

The chain couples TRBV6-5 to TRBJ2-7; possibly TRBD2 for D (7 bases). The V and J ends lost 3 bases and 4 bases respectively, with 19 bases between them. Germline V gene data show CDR1 as MNHEY and CDR2 as SVGAGI. The CDR3 has 16 residues. The CDR3 bases are TGTGCCAGCAGTTATAGGGGCGGGAGAGGGGGTTACGAGCAGTACTTC. Its translation: CASSYRGGRGGYEQYF.

This rearrangement joins TRBV4-3 to TRBJ2-3; possibly TRBD1 for D (6 bases). Trimming stripped 4 bases from V and 5 bases from J, with 10 bases between. There are 13 residues in the CDR3. The germline V gene encodes CDR1 LGHNA and CDR2 YSLEER. CDR3 in amino acids: CASSLTTGDTQYF. Here the CDR3 DNA reads TGCGCCAGCAGCCTAACGACAGGAGATACGCAGTATTTT.

The chain employs TRBV28 and TRBJ1-2; perhaps TRBD1 as D (6 bases). The CDR3 spans 13 residues. Germline CDR1 reads MDHEN; CDR2 reads SYDVKM. V dropped 6 bases and J dropped 6 bases, with 14 bases sitting between them. The CDR3 loop is CASRPSGGDGYTF. As DNA, the CDR3 is TGTGCCAGCAGACCCAGTGGGGGCGATGGCTACACCTTC.

In this sample, this clone turned up once. The chain links TRBV6-1 to TRBJ1-1; D unresolved. Per the germline V gene, CDR1 is MNHNS and CDR2 is SASEGT. CDR3 length: 16 amino acids. Trimming took 1 base from V and 5 from J, leaving 17 bases between them. CDR3 sequence: CASSEDMGSLRTEAFF. As DNA, the CDR3 is TGTGCCAGCAGTGAAGATATGGGGAGCCTACGGACTGAAGCTTTCTTT.

The chain uses TRBV28 and TRBJ1-1; 10 nucleotides agree with TRBD1. The V segment lost 5 bases and the J segment 4 bases; nucleotides outside the gene matches: 7. CDR1 is MDHEN, CDR2 SYDVKM, per germline. This CDR3 has 15 residues. CDR3 DNA sequence: TGTGCCAGCAGTCCCCGATGGACAGGGGGCACTGAAGCTTTCTTT. Translating it yields CASSPRWTGGTEAFF.

The chain employs TRBV15 and TRBJ2-1; D assignment may be TRBD1 or TRBD2 (5 bases each). Germline V gene sequence: CDR1 LNHNV, CDR2 YYDKDF (reference sequence). The CDR3 extends over 13 amino acids. V shed 9 bases and J shed 1 base, with 10 bases lying between them. The CDR3 loop reads CATEGRSYNEQFF. The DNA of the CDR3 is TGTGCCACTGAGGGGCGATCCTACAATGAGCAGTTCTTC.

V gene TRBV27 combines with J gene TRBJ1-1, with D uncertain. CDR3 length equals 13 residues. Trimming stripped 4 bases from V and 1 base from J, with 7 bases between. From germline, CDR1 is MNHEY and CDR2 SMNVEV (reference sequence). The CDR3 protein is CASSYSGNTEAFF. The CDR3 DNA follows: TGTGCCAGCAGTTACTCCGGGAACACTGAAGCTTTCTTT.

This sequence joins TRBV9 and TRBJ2-5, with 7 nucleotides matching TRBD1. The CDR3 has 14 residues. The V gene's germline CDR1 is SGDLS and CDR2 YYNGEE. Losses at the gene ends were 3 bases for V and 1 base for J; bases not matched to a gene: 3. CDR3 region: CASSGDSFQETQYF. CDR3 DNA: TGTGCCAGCAGCGGGGACAGCTTCCAAGAGACCCAGTACTTC.

This sequence joins TRBV7-2 and TRBJ2-3; TRBD1 might be the D (6 bases). Germline lookup yields CDR1 SGHTA and CDR2 FQGNSA. The CDR3 runs to 15 residues. V lost 5 bases, J lost 2 bases, and 14 bases lay in between. The CDR3 DNA sequence: TGTGCCAGCAGCCCCCGGGACACCCTCACAGATACGCAGTATTTT. Its translation is CASSPRDTLTDTQYF.

This clone was seen once. The chain is built from TRBV6-5 and TRBJ2-1, with 7 positions matching TRBD2. The J segment lost 3 bases and the V segment lost 5 bases, leaving 7 bases of the junction unmatched. The CDR3 extends over 15 amino acids. Germline V gene sequence: CDR1 MNHEY, CDR2 SVGAGI. The CDR3 DNA is TGTGCCAGCAGTCCAACGCGGGGGATCTACAATGAGCAGTTCTTC. This sequence encodes CASSPTRGIYNEQFF.

This clone was observed a single time. The rearrangement joins TRBV4-2 to TRBJ1-1; D is unclear. There are 15 residues in the CDR3. Germline lookup yields CDR1 LGHNA and CDR2 YNFKEQ. V was shortened by 0 bases and J by 6 bases, with 14 bases between the two germline ends. The CDR3 here is CASSQEPYRFAEAFF. The DNA of the CDR3 is TGTGCCAGCAGCCAAGAACCCTATCGGTTCGCTGAAGCTTTCTTT.

The chain links TRBV11-2 to TRBJ1-1; D uncertain. CDR1 is SGHAT and CDR2 is FQNNGV in the germline V gene. V was cut by 5 bases and J by 4 bases, with 17 bases left in between. This CDR3 is 15 amino acids long. CDR3 amino acids: CASSPNVGMGTEAFF. Here the CDR3 DNA reads TGTGCCAGCAGCCCGAACGTGGGCATGGGCACTGAAGCTTTCTTT.

This clone is labeled as medium-sized. The chain uses TRBV5-1 and TRBJ1-2; D perhaps matches TRBD1 (5 bases). Germline V lookup: CDR1 SGHRS, CDR2 YFSETQ. V lost 2 bases, J lost 7 bases, and 15 bases lay in between. The CDR3 is 14 residues long. The CDR3 is CASSFGTYRPGYTF. The CDR3 DNA sequence: TGCGCCAGCAGCTTCGGGACGTACAGACCTGGCTACACCTTC. Filled out from reference TRBV5-1 and TRBJ1-2, the complete variable domain reads KAGVTQTPRYLIKTRGQQVTLSCSPISGHRSVSWYQQTPGQGLQFLFEYFSETQRNKGNFPGRFSGRQFSNSRSEMNVSTLELGDSALYLCASSFGTYRPGYTFGSGTRLTVV.

The chain carries TRBV27 and TRBJ2-4, with 11 bases matching TRBD2. Per the germline V gene, CDR1 is MNHEY and CDR2 is SMNVEV (reference sequence). Trimming at V came to 5 bases and at J to 0 bases, leaving 9 bases not matched to a gene. This CDR3 spans 18 amino acids. The CDR3, as DNA: TGTGCCAGCAGTGTTACTAGCGGGGGCCTCTTAGCCAAAAACATTCAGTACTTC. Translating it yields CASSVTSGGLLAKNIQYF.

J is TRBJ1-2 and V is TRBV29-1; D possibly corresponds to TRBD1 (6 bases). V was shortened by 3 bases and J by 7 bases, with 12 bases between the two germline ends. Germline V gene data show CDR1 as SQVTM and CDR2 as ANQGSEA. This CDR3 region has 12 residues. CDR3 in DNA: TGCAGCGTTGATTACAGGGAGGGTGGCTACACCTTC. Protein product: CSVDYREGGYTF.